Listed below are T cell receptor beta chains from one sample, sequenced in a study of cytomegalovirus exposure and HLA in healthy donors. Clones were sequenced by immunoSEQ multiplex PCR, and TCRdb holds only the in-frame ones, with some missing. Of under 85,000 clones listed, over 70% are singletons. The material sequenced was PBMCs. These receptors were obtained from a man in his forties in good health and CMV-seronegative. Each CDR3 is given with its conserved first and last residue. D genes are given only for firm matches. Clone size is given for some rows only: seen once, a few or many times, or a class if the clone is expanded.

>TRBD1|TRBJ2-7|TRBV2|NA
TGTGCCAGCAGTGGGGACAGGGTAGGAGACGAGCAGTACTTC
CASSGDRVGDEQYF
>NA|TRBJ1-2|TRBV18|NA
TGTGCCAGCTCACCAGGAGGGGCAGCAGGGAGTGGCTACACCTTC
CASSPGGAAGSGYTF
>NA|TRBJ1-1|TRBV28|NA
TGTGCCAGCAGTTTTGTCAGGGGTGTCACTGAAGCTTTCTTT
CASSFVRGVTEAFF
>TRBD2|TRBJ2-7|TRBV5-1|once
TGCGCCAGCAGCACCGGGACTAACTTTAACTTCGAGCAGTACTTC
CASSTGTNFNFEQYF
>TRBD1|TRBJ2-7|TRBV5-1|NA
TGCGCCAGCTCCTGGGGGACAGTAGGCCACGAGCAGTACTTC
CASSWGTVGHEQYF
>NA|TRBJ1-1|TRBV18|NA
TGTGCCAGCTCACCTCCGGGACTCCCATCTCCTGAAGCTTTCTTT
CASSPPGLPSPEAFF
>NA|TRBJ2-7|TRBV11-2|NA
TGTGCCAGCAGCTTAGATCGGGGGGCTAGCGGCACCTACGAGCAGTACTTC
CASSLDRGASGTYEQYF
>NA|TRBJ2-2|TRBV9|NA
TGTGCCAGCAGCGTAGGCCGCGGGTCTAACACCGGGGAGCTGTTTTTT
CASSVGRGSNTGELFF
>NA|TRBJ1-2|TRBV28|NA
TGTGCCAGCAGTTCCCAACCCAGCGGCACCTATGGCTACACCTTC
CASSSQPSGTYGYTF
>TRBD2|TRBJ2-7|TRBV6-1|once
TGTGCCAGCAGCTGGGGACTAGCGGGAGGGTACGAGCAGTACTTC
CASSWGLAGGYEQYF
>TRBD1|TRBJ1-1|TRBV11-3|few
TGTGCCAGCAGCTCAGAACCAGGGGGAAAAACTGAAGCTTTCTTT
CASSSEPGGKTEAFF
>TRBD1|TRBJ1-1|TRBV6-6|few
TGTGCCAGCAGAAATTCAGGGGGAGACACTGAAGCTTTCTTT
CASRNSGGDTEAFF
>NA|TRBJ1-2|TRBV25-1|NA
TGTGCCAGCAGTGAAGTCGCAGGGGTAGGAGGTGGCTACACCTTC
CASSEVAGVGGGYTF
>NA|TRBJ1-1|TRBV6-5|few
TGTGCCATCACCTCCGCAAGAGGGACTGAAGCTTTCTTT
CAITSARGTEAFF
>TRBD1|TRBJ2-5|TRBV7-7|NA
TGTGCTAGCAGCTTAGGGACAGCAAAAGAGACCCAGTACTTC
CASSLGTAKETQYF
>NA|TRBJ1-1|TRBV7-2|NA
TGTGCCAGCAGCGGAGGGAGGAACACTGAAGCTTTCTTT
CASSGGRNTEAFF
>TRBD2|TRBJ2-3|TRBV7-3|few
TGTGCCAGCAGCTCAGGGACTAGCGGATCCCACACAGATACGCAGTATTTT
CASSSGTSGSHTDTQYF
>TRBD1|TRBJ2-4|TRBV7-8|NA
TGTGCCAGCAGCCTAGGACAGGACCACATTCAGTACTTC
CASSLGQDHIQYF
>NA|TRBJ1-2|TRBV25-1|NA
TGTGCCAGCAGTGAGGGACAAGGTTTTATCTATGGCTACACCTTC
CASSEGQGFIYGYTF
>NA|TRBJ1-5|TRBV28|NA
TGTGCCAGCAGTTTACTCTTTACGACATACAATCAGCCCCAGCATTTT
CASSLLFTTYNQPQHF
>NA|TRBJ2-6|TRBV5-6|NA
TGTGCCAGCAGCTTGGACAGCTCTGGGGCCAACGTCCTGACTTTC
CASSLDSSGANVLTF
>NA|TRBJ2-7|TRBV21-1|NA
TGTGCCAGCAGCATCCTAAGGGACAGGGGGGCGTTAGGCCGTGACGAGCAGTACTTC
CASSILRDRGALGRDEQYF
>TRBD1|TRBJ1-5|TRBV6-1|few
TGTGCCAGCAGTCCACAGGGGGCCTCGCAGCCCCAGCATTTT
CASSPQGASQPQHF
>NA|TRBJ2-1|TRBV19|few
TGTGCCAGTAGTACACAGAGGGCCAGTGAGCAGTTCTTC
CASSTQRASEQFF
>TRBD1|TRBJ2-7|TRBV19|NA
TGTGCCAGTAGGGATCAGGGGGCTTATGCGTACGAGCAGTACTTC
CASRDQGAYAYEQYF
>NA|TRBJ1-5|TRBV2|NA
TGTGCCAGCAACGGCGGTAGCAATCAGCCCCAGCATTTT
CASNGGSNQPQHF
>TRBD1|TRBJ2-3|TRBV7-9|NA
TGTGCCAGCAGCGCCGACAGGGCCAGCACAGATACGCAGTATTTT
CASSADRASTDTQYF
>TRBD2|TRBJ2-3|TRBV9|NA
TGTGCCAGCAGCACCCCTAGCCGAGCGGGAGGGCCGGATACGCAGTATTTT
CASSTPSRAGGPDTQYF
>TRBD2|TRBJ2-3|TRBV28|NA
TGTGCCAGCAGTTTATGGGCGGGAGTGGGGACAGATACGCAGTATTTT
CASSLWAGVGTDTQYF
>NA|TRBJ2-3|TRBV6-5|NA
TGTGCCAGCAGTTACGGCGGGACGCAGAATACGCAGTATTTT
CASSYGGTQNTQYF
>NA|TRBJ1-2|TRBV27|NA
TGTGCCAGCAGTTTATCTGGGGGCGCCTATGGCTACACCTTC
CASSLSGGAYGYTF
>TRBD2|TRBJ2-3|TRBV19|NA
TGTGCCAGTAGTACGACTAGCGGGAGCGGAACAGATACGCAGTATTTT
CASSTTSGSGTDTQYF
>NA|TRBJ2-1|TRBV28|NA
TGTGCCAGCCTCCCGCCTCGTATGAGCCACAATGAGCAGTTCTTC
CASLPPRMSHNEQFF
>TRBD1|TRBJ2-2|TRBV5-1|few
TGCGCCAGCAGCCTGGGACAGTACACCGGGGAGCTGTTTTTT
CASSLGQYTGELFF
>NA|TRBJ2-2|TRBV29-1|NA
TGCAGCGTTGACGCAGGGAACACCGGGGAGCTGTTTTTT
CSVDAGNTGELFF
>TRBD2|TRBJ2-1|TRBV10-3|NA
TGTGCCATCAGTGAGGGGACTAGCTTCGCGTCCTCCAATGAGCAGTTCTTC
CAISEGTSFASSNEQFF
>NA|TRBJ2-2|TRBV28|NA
TGTGCCAGCAGTCTAACGGTTCCCGGGGAGCTGTTTTTT
CASSLTVPGELFF
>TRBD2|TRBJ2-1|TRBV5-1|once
TGCGCCAGCAGCCCCCCCGGGACTAGCGGTTCCAATGAGCAGTTCTTC
CASSPPGTSGSNEQFF
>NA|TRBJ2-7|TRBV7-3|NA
TGTGCCAGCAGCTTTAAAAAGTCTACGGAGCAGTACTTC
CASSFKKSTEQYF
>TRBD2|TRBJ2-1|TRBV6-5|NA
TGTGCCAGCAGCGCCGGGGGGGCTGATCTCCCCGGGCAGTTCTTC
CASSAGGADLPGQFF
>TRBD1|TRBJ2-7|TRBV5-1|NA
TGCGCCAGCAGAAACGGACAGGTCTACGAGCAGTACTTC
CASRNGQVYEQYF
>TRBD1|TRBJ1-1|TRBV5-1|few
TGCGCCAGCAGCTCGCCTGGGACAGGGCCCACTGAAGCTTTCTTT
CASSSPGTGPTEAFF
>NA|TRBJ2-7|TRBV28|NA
TGTGCCAGCAGTTTACGGTACAGGACCTCCTACGAGCAGTACTTC
CASSLRYRTSYEQYF
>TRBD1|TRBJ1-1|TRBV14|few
TGTGCCAGCAGCCCGGGACAGGGAATGAACACTGAAGCTTTCTTT
CASSPGQGMNTEAFF
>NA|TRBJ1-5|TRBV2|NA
TGTGCCAGCAGCGTGAACAGGAATCAGCCCCAGCATTTT
CASSVNRNQPQHF
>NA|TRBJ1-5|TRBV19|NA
TGTGCCAGTAGTAGAGGGACAACTCGCAATCAGCCCCAGCATTTT
CASSRGTTRNQPQHF